One sample yielded the 4 T cell receptor beta chains listed below, sequenced in a study of blood T cells in healthy people across ages. A second roughly 7 to 11 cycle PCR used barcoded and J-beta primers. TCRdb itself ran the 5' RACE reads through MiXCR, one entry per CDR3 protein. The table includes 550,000 to 750,000 distinct CDR3 sequences, 20% to 25% detected once. The sequencing sample was made of blood. The source of these receptors is a man in his 70s in good health.

A few counts support this clonotype. This sequence joins TRBV5-1 and TRBJ2-7, with D possibly matching TRBD2 (7 bases). Between the trimmed V and J ends, which lost 1 base and 5 bases, there was a span of 13 bases. CDR3 length equals 14 residues. Per germline, CDR1 SGHRS and CDR2 YFSETQ. Here the CDR3 DNA reads TGCGCCAGCAGCTTGTATAGGGGGGGCGACGAGCAGTACTTC. The encoded protein is CASSLYRGGDEQYF.

CDR3 in amino acids: CASSSREGTANEKLFF. DNA for the CDR3: TGTGCCAGCAGCTCGAGAGAGGGAACAGCTAATGAAAAACTGTTTTTT. The chain couples TRBV7-9 to TRBJ1-4; D is undetermined. CDR1 is SEHNR, CDR2 FQNEAQ, per germline (reference sequence). V was trimmed by 4 bases and J by 3 bases, leaving 15 bases between them. The CDR3 totals 16 residues.

About this clonotype itself: The CDR3 ends on some other residue instead of the conserved phenylalanine or tryptophan, so this is likely a read error. The chain carries TRBV7-9 and TRBJ1-1, with TRBD1 as a possible D gene (6 bases). The ends were cut back, 3 bases at V and 4 bases at J, with 9 bases in the middle. The CDR3 is made up of 13 amino acids. From germline, CDR1 is SEHNR and CDR2 FQNEAQ (reference sequence). The CDR3 region has the DNA TGTGCCAGCAGCTTGGAGGGGGGCACTGAAGCTTTCTCT. Translated: CASSLEGGTEAFS.

The V and J genes are TRBV6-1 and TRBJ2-2, with 7 bases fitting TRBD2. Germline CDR1 MNHNS, CDR2 SASEGT. The CDR3 sequence is 14 residues long. The J segment lost 7 bases and the V segment lost 1 base, leaving 3 bases of the junction unmatched. CDR3 region: CASSEVPGGGELFF. DNA of the CDR3: TGTGCCAGCAGTGAAGTCCCGGGAGGCGGGGAGCTGTTTTTT.